A selection of T cell receptor beta chains follows, all from one sample in a study of Graves' ophthalmopathy and Graves' hyperthyroidism. A single record per CDR3 protein comes from TCRdb applying MiXCR to the multiplex PCR reads. The sample has fewer than 400,000 distinct CDR3 sequences, around 20% seen once; the top ten hold more than 1.5%. Sequenced: peripheral blood. The receptors shown here come from a woman between 18 and 29 years old with Graves' ophthalmopathy. The CDR3 runs from the conserved cysteine through the conserved F or W. A D gene is named only where the DNA matches it firmly. Size tells how often a clone was seen, or its class if it is expanded.

d_call: .; j_call: TRBJ2-7; clone_size: many; v_call: TRBV6-2/TRBV6-3; cdr3_aa: CASRPGPYEQYF; cdr3_nt: TGTGCCAGCAGACCGGGCCCCTACGAGCAGTACTTC
d_call: .; j_call: TRBJ2-5; clone_size: many; v_call: TRBV11-2; cdr3_aa: CASSSPVGGWWETQYF; cdr3_nt: TGTGCCAGCAGCTCCCCCGTGGGGGGCTGGTGGGAGACCCAGTACTTC
d_call: TRBD2; j_call: TRBJ2-7; clone_size: many; v_call: TRBV20-1; cdr3_aa: CSVNSGGGVYEQYF; cdr3_nt: TGCAGTGTTAACAGTGGGGGGGGGGTCTACGAGCAGTACTTC
d_call: .; j_call: TRBJ2-7; clone_size: few; v_call: TRBV20-1; cdr3_aa: CSARPPQGGSYEQYF; cdr3_nt: TGCAGTGCCCGTCCCCCACAGGGAGGGTCCTACGAGCAGTACTTC
d_call: .; j_call: TRBJ2-2; clone_size: many; v_call: TRBV29-1; cdr3_aa: CSSRAGDTGELFF; cdr3_nt: TGCAGCTCCCGAGCAGGGGATACCGGGGAGCTGTTTTTT
d_call: .; j_call: TRBJ1-5; clone_size: many; v_call: TRBV7-9; cdr3_aa: CASGLNQPQHF; cdr3_nt: TGTGCCAGCGGACTGAATCAGCCCCAGCATTTT
d_call: .; j_call: TRBJ1-1; clone_size: many; v_call: TRBV6-6; cdr3_aa: CASRTFMNTEAFF; cdr3_nt: TGTGCCAGCAGGACCTTCATGAACACTGAAGCTTTCTTT
d_call: TRBD1; j_call: TRBJ2-7; clone_size: many; v_call: TRBV7-6; cdr3_aa: CASSQWTGNHEQYF; cdr3_nt: TGTGCCAGCAGCCAGTGGACAGGGAACCACGAGCAGTACTTC
d_call: .; j_call: TRBJ1-1; clone_size: many; v_call: TRBV12-3/TRBV12-4; cdr3_aa: CASRSTGIEAFF; cdr3_nt: TGTGCCAGCAGATCGACAGGTATTGAAGCTTTCTTT
d_call: .; j_call: TRBJ1-2; clone_size: many; v_call: TRBV6-1; cdr3_aa: CASSARGRGYGYTF; cdr3_nt: TGTGCCAGCAGCGCCCGGGGGCGCGGGTATGGCTACACCTTC
d_call: TRBD1; j_call: TRBJ1-5; clone_size: many; v_call: TRBV28; cdr3_aa: CASSFDRGLAQPQHF; cdr3_nt: TGTGCCAGCAGTTTTGACAGGGGGCTAGCTCAGCCCCAGCATTTT
d_call: TRBD2; j_call: TRBJ2-5; clone_size: many; v_call: TRBV6-5; cdr3_aa: CASTPRLAGAQETQYF; cdr3_nt: TGTGCCAGCACCCCTAGGCTAGCGGGGGCCCAAGAGACCCAGTACTTC
d_call: .; j_call: TRBJ1-6; clone_size: many; v_call: TRBV5-1; cdr3_aa: CASSLLTGSNSPLHF; cdr3_nt: TGCGCCAGCAGCTTACTTACAGGGTCCAATTCACCCCTCCACTTT
d_call: .; j_call: TRBJ2-7; clone_size: many; v_call: TRBV2; cdr3_aa: CASSGQTLSYEQYF; cdr3_nt: TGTGCCAGCAGTGGCCAGACTCTATCCTACGAGCAGTACTTC